This T cell receptor beta chain was recovered during a study of blood T cell repertoires in COVID-19. Looking at the study overall: COVID-19 samples, acute and convalescent, were from the United States, Italy and Spain. T cells, B-cell-depleted T cells, or PBMCs provided the cDNA or gDNA that served as material.

This table comes from immunoSEQ multiplex PCR, and its TCRdb copy is limited to in-frame clones, with some not included. Of 250,000 or so clones listed, 84% are singletons. The germline gives CDR1 LGHDT, CDR2 YNNKEL (reference sequence). Trimming removed 0 bases at V and 6 bases at J, with 9 bases between. This CDR3 region has 14 residues. Material for sequencing was peripheral blood. The chain carries TRBV3-1 (or the pseudogene TRBV3-2) and TRBJ1-5; possible D gene TRBD1, 5 bases. The receptor's source is a woman in her thirties or forties who had recovered from COVID-19. The CDR3 DNA reads TGTGCCAGCAGCCAAGATCCAGGGATTCAGCCCCAGCATTTT. The encoded protein is CASSQDPGIQPQHF.